The clone carrying this TCR beta chain was counted once. This sample was taken from a study of blood T cell repertoires in COVID-19. As handled by the study authors: Amplification with reference gene primers provided the estimates of nucleated cell counts. Here immunoSEQ multiplex PCR was the method, and the copy in TCRdb shows in-frame clones only, minus some. The D gene and trimming were derived from the DNA, and the V and J assignments and clone size from that table. The repertoire consists of some 150,000 clones, with about 88% occurring once and the leading ten covering roughly 1.2%. The TCR sequence derives from a human donor with acute COVID-19. The donor label of this sample is uncertain. The sample was PBMCs or T cells enriched from blood (not recorded which).

The CDR3 region has the DNA TGTGCCAGCAGCTCGCTGAGGGGGGGCCCCAATGAGCAGTTCTTC. It translates to CASSSLRGGPNEQFF. The V gene is TRBV7-3, the J gene TRBJ2-1; possible D gene TRBD2, 7 bases. The CDR3 sequence is 15 residues long. Trimming pared 4 bases from V and 6 bases from J, leaving 16 bases between. Germline V lookup: CDR1 SGHTA, CDR2 FQGTGA. Full variable domain (rest looked up from reference TRBV7-3 and TRBJ2-1): GAGVSQTPSNKVTEKGKYVELRCDPISGHTALYWYRQSLGQGPEFLIYFQGTGAADDSGLPNDRFFAVRPEGSVSTLKIQRTERGDSAVYLCASSSLRGGPNEQFFGPGTRLTVL.